The 16 T cell receptor beta chains below come from one sample, sequenced in a study of blood T cell repertoires in COVID-19 (dated by TCRdb to the early 2020s). Libraries were built with the immunoSEQ multiplex PCR assay. TCRdb obtained this table from immuneACCESS and retained in-frame rearrangements with V and J assigned. These tables miss some clones; where compared with another copy, unresolved V genes account for less than half of the shortfall, and the remainder is unexplained. The sample table holds approximately 310,000 clones, of which around 87% were seen once. The leading ten clones occupy 6.5% to 9.5% of the sample. The sequencing input was peripheral blood. The source of these receptors is a woman in her fifties or sixties who had recovered from COVID-19.

This chain connects TRBV2 to TRBJ1-2; possible D gene TRBD1, 6 bases. Germline values: CDR1 SNHLY, CDR2 FYNNEI. Deletions cut 8 bases from V and 6 bases from J, with 19 bases between. The CDR3 sequence is 14 residues long. As DNA, the CDR3 is TGTGCCAGCGCCGCGGCCGGACAGCTCGATGGCTACACCTTC. Amino acid sequence: CASAAAGQLDGYTF.

This chain joins TRBV27 and TRBJ2-1, with D possibly matching TRBD2 (6 bases). V lost 2 bases and J lost 0, with 8 bases in between. The CDR3 is 15 amino acids. CDR1 and CDR2 (germline): MNHEY, SMNVEV (reference sequence). The DNA of the CDR3 is TGTGCCAGCAGTTTACGGGAGAGCTCCTACAATGAGCAGTTCTTC. This sequence encodes CASSLRESSYNEQFF.

The V and J genes are TRBV7-8 and TRBJ2-5; 12 bases are shared with TRBD1. V lost 5 bases and J lost 5; bases outside the gene matches: 6. Germline V gives CDR1 SGHVS, CDR2 FQNEAQ. The CDR3 has 15 residues. In DNA form, the CDR3 reads TGTGCCAGCAGCCCGGGACAGGGGGCCGTTGAGACCCAGTACTTC. This encodes CASSPGQGAVETQYF.

The genes are TRBV9 and TRBJ1-3, with TRBD1 identical over 9 bases. The CDR3 length is 16 residues. J gave up 3 bases and V 4 bases, and 8 bases lay outside the gene matches. Germline-derived CDR1 and CDR2 are SGDLS and YYNGEE. The CDR3 spells CASSRQQGAGGNTIYF. CDR3 in DNA: TGTGCCAGCAGCCGTCAACAGGGGGCTGGTGGAAACACCATATATTTT.

The V and J genes are TRBV6-4 and TRBJ2-7, with D perhaps TRBD1 (6 bases). V lost 4 bases to trimming and J lost 0 bases, with 13 bases between them. Germline V gives CDR1 MRHNA, CDR2 SNTAGT. CDR3 length: 15 residues. DNA of the CDR3: TGTGCCAGCAGTGTTAAGGTCAGGGGCTCCTACGAGCAGTACTTC. This sequence encodes CASSVKVRGSYEQYF.

This clone showed up just a few times. CDR3 region: CASSFLRVSGQPQHF. The CDR3 nucleotides are TGTGCCAGCAGTTTCCTCAGGGTGTCGGGTCAGCCCCAGCATTTT. The chain couples TRBV6-2 or TRBV6-3 to TRBJ1-5; D is perhaps TRBD1 (5 bases). V was pared by 4 bases and J by 6 bases, with 16 bases between. The length of the CDR3 is 15 residues. The germline V gene has CDR1 MNHEY and CDR2 SVGEGT.

The chain links TRBV27 to TRBJ2-7, with 14 bases lining up with TRBD2. The CDR3 sequence is 18 residues long. Germline assignment: CDR1 MNHEY and CDR2 SMNVEV (reference sequence). The V gene end was trimmed by 5 bases and the J gene end by 0 bases; junction bases not matched to a gene: 9. The CDR3 DNA sequence: TGTGCCAGCAGTCCGGGGACTAGCGGGGGCGATCTCTCCTACGAGCAGTACTTC. As protein: CASSPGTSGGDLSYEQYF.

This chain links TRBV12-3 or TRBV12-4 with TRBJ1-3; D remains unclear. The CDR3 totals 12 residues. Trimming stripped 0 bases from V and 7 bases from J, with 4 bases between. The CDR3 DNA sequence: TGTGCCAGCAGTTTAGCACGGAACACCATATATTTT. It translates to CASSLARNTIYF.

The rearrangement uses TRBV6-5 and TRBJ1-2; TRBD1 matches 10 bases. This CDR3 spans 13 amino acids. Losses at the gene ends were 7 bases for V and 6 bases for J; bases not matched to a gene: 5. Germline assignment: CDR1 MNHEY and CDR2 SVGAGI. The CDR3 DNA reads as TGTGCCAGCAAACCGGGACAGGGGAATGGCTACACCTTC. This encodes CASKPGQGNGYTF.

The V and J genes are TRBV19 and TRBJ2-7, with a possible D match to TRBD2 (7 bases). This CDR3 contains 16 residues. Trimming removed 1 base at V and 7 bases at J, with 20 bases between. Germline lookup yields CDR1 LNHDA and CDR2 SQIVND (reference sequence). CDR3: CASSIATGTTFLEQYF. CDR3 DNA sequence: TGTGCCAGTAGTATAGCCACAGGGACTACATTCCTAGAGCAGTACTTC.

The V gene is TRBV4-3, the J gene TRBJ2-3; a possible D gene is TRBD2 (5 bases). With 1 base removed from V and 2 bases from J, the gap between germline ends came to 10 bases. The CDR3 spans 15 residues. Per the germline V gene, CDR1 is LGHNA and CDR2 is YSLEER. The CDR3 spells CASSQGLGVTDTQYF. CDR3 nucleotide sequence: TGCGCCAGCAGCCAAGGGCTCGGGGTCACAGATACGCAGTATTTT.

This rearrangement joins TRBV11-2 to TRBJ2-5; D is perhaps TRBD2 (6 bases). CDR3 length: 15 amino acids. CDR1 and CDR2 from the germline V gene are SGHAT and FQNNGV. V shed 3 bases and J shed 1 base, with 12 bases lying between them. This CDR3 is CASSFGRRGQETQYF. CDR3 DNA: TGTGCCAGCAGCTTTGGTCGGCGGGGCCAAGAGACCCAGTACTTC.

This clone was recorded a few times. This chain uses TRBV5-5 with TRBJ2-1; D might be TRBD1 (6 bases). Trimming pared 4 bases from V and 5 bases from J, leaving 19 bases between. Germline V lookup: CDR1 SGHKS, CDR2 YYEKEE (reference sequence). This CDR3 region has 16 residues. The CDR3 DNA reads TGTGCCAGCAGCATCCACAACAGGGACCCCAACAATGAGCAGTTCTTC. It translates to CASSIHNRDPNNEQFF.

The chain is built from TRBV10-3 and TRBJ2-3; D perhaps matches TRBD2 (6 bases). The CDR3 sequence is 16 residues long. Trimming removed 11 bases from V and 0 bases from J, with 21 bases in between. From germline, CDR1 is ENHRY and CDR2 SYGVKD. The CDR3 region has the DNA TGTGCCTCATCCGGCGGGACCCAACCTAGCACAGATACGCAGTATTTT. This codes for CASSGGTQPSTDTQYF.

The chain links TRBV4-3 to TRBJ2-1, with 13 bases lining up with TRBD2. The CDR3 has 18 residues. Unmatched junction bases numbered 17, after V lost 2 bases and J lost 13 bases. Germline assignment: CDR1 LGHNA and CDR2 YSLEER. The chain's CDR3 is CASSQIDRGRLAGGGQFF. CDR3 in DNA: TGCGCCAGCAGCCAAATAGACAGGGGGCGACTAGCGGGAGGAGGACAGTTCTTC.

J is TRBJ1-5 and V is TRBV3-1 (or the pseudogene TRBV3-2); tentative D call: TRBD1 (6 bases). Germline CDR1 is LGHDT and CDR2 is YNNKEL (reference sequence). V was shortened by 1 base and J by 9 bases, with 16 bases between the two germline ends. CDR3 size: 15 residues. The CDR3 DNA reads as TGTGCCAGCAGCCAAGGAGGATCAGGGGTATGGCCCCAGCATTTT. Its protein product is CASSQGGSGVWPQHF.